Listed below are T cell receptor beta chains from one sample, sequenced in a study of OX40 agonist ivuxolimab in advanced cancers. Some clones are missing from TCRdb's copy, which holds only in-frame ones; the method was immunoSEQ multiplex PCR. The data show 80,000 to 100,000 clones, roughly 88% seen once. The sequences come from CD4+ or CD8+ T cells sorted from blood, collected in a trial of the OX40 agonist ivuxolimab. Receptors were obtained from an adult with an advanced solid tumor such as melanoma, head and neck, liver or kidney cancer. The CDR3 runs from the conserved cysteine through the conserved F or W. The order of the fields is CDR3 protein, CDR3 DNA, D gene, V gene, J gene, clone size. A D gene is named only where the DNA matches it firmly. Only some rows state a clone size, as once, few, many or a class for expanded clones.

CDR3: CASSSVAGGGPDTQYF
DNA: TGTGCCAGCAGCTCGGTAGCGGGTGGAGGGCCAGATACGCAGTATTTT
D: TRBD2
V: TRBV7-3
J: TRBJ2-3
size: .

CDR3: CASSRYRGSNQPQHF
DNA: TGTGCCAGCAGCCGCTACAGGGGTAGCAATCAGCCCCAGCATTTT
D: TRBD1
V: TRBV7-8
J: TRBJ1-5
size: .

CDR3: CASSPGTGGLAGELFF
DNA: TGTGCCAGCAGTCCCGGGACAGGGGGCCTAGCCGGGGAGCTGTTTTTT
D: TRBD1
V: TRBV5-4
J: TRBJ2-2
size: few

CDR3: CASSWTSGRTGSYEQYF
DNA: TGTGCCAGCAGCTGGACTAGCGGGAGAACGGGGTCCTACGAGCAGTACTTC
D: TRBD2
V: TRBV7-2
J: TRBJ2-7
size: .

CDR3: CASSPDILTAVDEQYF
DNA: TGCGCCAGCAGCCCCGATATTCTGACAGCCGTAGACGAGCAGTACTTC
D: .
V: TRBV5-1
J: TRBJ2-7
size: .

CDR3: CASSPPGTTKKETQYF
DNA: TGTGCCAGCTCACCACCCGGGACTACGAAAAAAGAGACCCAGTACTTC
D: TRBD2
V: TRBV18
J: TRBJ2-5
size: .

CDR3: CAWTRGTANEQFF
DNA: TGTGCCTGGACCAGGGGAACCGCCAATGAGCAGTTCTTC
D: .
V: TRBV30
J: TRBJ2-1
size: .

CDR3: CAWSAYPLKDTEAFF
DNA: TGTGCCTGGAGTGCATACCCCTTGAAGGACACTGAAGCTTTCTTT
D: .
V: TRBV30
J: TRBJ1-1
size: .

CDR3: CASSFQGAQKKLFF
DNA: TGTGCCAGCAGTTTTCAGGGGGCGCAGAAAAAACTGTTTTTT
D: TRBD1
V: TRBV28
J: TRBJ1-4
size: .

CDR3: CASSQDGVPYEQYF
DNA: TGTGCCAGCAGCCAAGATGGGGTACCCTACGAGCAGTACTTC
D: .
V: TRBV14
J: TRBJ2-7
size: .

CDR3: CASSVDGTGRYEQYF
DNA: TGTGCCAGCAGCGTTGACGGGACAGGGCGGTACGAGCAGTACTTC
D: TRBD1
V: TRBV9
J: TRBJ2-7
size: .

CDR3: CASSYGDRGSAEAFF
DNA: TGTGCCAGCAGTTATGGAGACAGAGGGTCTGCTGAAGCTTTCTTT
D: .
V: TRBV6-6
J: TRBJ1-1
size: .

CDR3: CASSLSHGLAKSTDTQYF
DNA: TGTGCCAGCAGCTTAAGTCATGGACTAGCGAAAAGCACAGATACGCAGTATTTT
D: TRBD2
V: TRBV7-2
J: TRBJ2-3
size: .

CDR3: CASSRDSANTGELFF
DNA: TGTGCCAGCAGCCGGGACAGCGCGAACACCGGGGAGCTGTTTTTT
D: TRBD1
V: TRBV7-6
J: TRBJ2-2
size: .

CDR3: CASSLREGRYEQFF
DNA: TGTGCCAGCAGTTTACGGGAGGGGAGGTATGAGCAGTTCTTC
D: TRBD2
V: TRBV28
J: TRBJ2-1
size: .

CDR3: CASSLGDRAYEQYF
DNA: TGCGCCAGCAGCTTGGGAGACAGAGCCTACGAGCAGTACTTC
D: .
V: TRBV5-1
J: TRBJ2-7
size: .

CDR3: CASQTSGLSYEQYF
DNA: TGTGCCAGCCAGACTAGCGGGCTCTCCTACGAGCAGTACTTC
D: TRBD2
V: TRBV2
J: TRBJ2-7
size: .

CDR3: CSVDRGSGEQYF
DNA: TGCAGCGTTGATCGCGGCTCTGGGGAGCAGTACTTC
D: .
V: TRBV29-1
J: TRBJ2-7
size: .

CDR3: CASSPPTETQYF
DNA: TGTGCCAGCTCACCTCCAACAGAGACCCAGTACTTC
D: .
V: TRBV18
J: TRBJ2-5
size: .

CDR3: CASSLSQGRSEKLFF
DNA: TGTGCCAGCAGCCTAAGCCAGGGGCGTTCAGAAAAACTGTTTTTT
D: .
V: TRBV7-9
J: TRBJ1-4
size: .